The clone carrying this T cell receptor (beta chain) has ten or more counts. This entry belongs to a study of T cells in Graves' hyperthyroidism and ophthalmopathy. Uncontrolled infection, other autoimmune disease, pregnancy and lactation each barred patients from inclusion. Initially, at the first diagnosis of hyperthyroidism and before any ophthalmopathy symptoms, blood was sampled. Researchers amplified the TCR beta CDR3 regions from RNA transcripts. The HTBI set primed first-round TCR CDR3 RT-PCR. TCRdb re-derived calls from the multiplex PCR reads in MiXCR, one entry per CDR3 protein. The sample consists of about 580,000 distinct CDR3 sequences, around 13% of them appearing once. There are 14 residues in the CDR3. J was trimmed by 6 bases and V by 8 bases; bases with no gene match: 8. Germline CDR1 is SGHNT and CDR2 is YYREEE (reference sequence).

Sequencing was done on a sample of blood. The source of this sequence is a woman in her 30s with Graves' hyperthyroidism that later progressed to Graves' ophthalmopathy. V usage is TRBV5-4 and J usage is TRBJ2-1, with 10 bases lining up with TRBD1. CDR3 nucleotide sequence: TGTGCCAGTAGACGGGACAGGGGTACCAATGAGCAGTTCTTC. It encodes CASRRDRGTNEQFF. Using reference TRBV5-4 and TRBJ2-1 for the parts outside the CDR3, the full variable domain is ETGVTQSPTHLIKTRGQQVTLRCSSQSGHNTVSWYQQALGQGPQFIFQYYREEENGRGNFPPRFSGLQFPNYSSELNVNALELDDSALYLCASRRDRGTNEQFFGPGTRLTVL.